The rows below give T cell receptor beta chains drawn from one sample of a study of shared clonotypes between healthy human individuals. The protocol was immunoSEQ multiplex PCR, while the TCRdb copy is restricted to in-frame clones and leaves out a portion. Altogether 2 million to 2.5 million clones are present, approximately 93% being singletons, with the ten largest covering about 0.37%. The sequenced sample was naive CD4+ T cells from PBMCs. The receptors here all came from a young man in good health. Some clones in this sample may be carry-over from other donors' samples. The CDR3 runs from the conserved cysteine through the conserved F or W. The D gene is left open where the match is weak. Some rows have no size entry. The others give once, few or many, or a class for an expanded clone.

CDR3nt: TGTGCCAGCAGCACAGGGGGGAACTATGGCTACACCTTC; CDR3aa: CASSTGGNYGYTF; abundance: NA; d_gene: TRBD1; j_gene: TRBJ1-2; v_gene: TRBV5-5
CDR3nt: TGTGCCAGCAGTTACTCGCTAGCGGGATCCCACGAGCAGTACTTC; CDR3aa: CASSYSLAGSHEQYF; abundance: NA; d_gene: TRBD2; j_gene: TRBJ2-7; v_gene: TRBV6-5
CDR3nt: TGCGCCAGCAGCCAATACGGGACAGCACTCCGGGAGCTGTTTTTT; CDR3aa: CASSQYGTALRELFF; abundance: NA; d_gene: TRBD1; j_gene: TRBJ2-2; v_gene: TRBV4-3
CDR3nt: TGTGCCACCAGCAGAGGGCGATCAGCTCTCAACACTGAAGCTTTCTTT; CDR3aa: CATSRGRSALNTEAFF; abundance: NA; d_gene: NA; j_gene: TRBJ1-1; v_gene: TRBV15
CDR3nt: TGTGCCAGCAGCAAGGACTCCTCTAACTATGGCTACACCTTC; CDR3aa: CASSKDSSNYGYTF; abundance: NA; d_gene: NA; j_gene: TRBJ1-2; v_gene: TRBV7-9
CDR3nt: TGCGCCAGCAGCTCGCCACCTGGGGAGGGTTTCCCCTACGAGCAGTACTTC; CDR3aa: CASSSPPGEGFPYEQYF; abundance: NA; d_gene: TRBD2; j_gene: TRBJ2-7; v_gene: TRBV5-1
CDR3nt: TGTGCCAGCAGCCTGACTGGGTCCGGGGAAAAACTGTTTTTT; CDR3aa: CASSLTGSGEKLFF; abundance: once; d_gene: NA; j_gene: TRBJ1-4; v_gene: TRBV7-9
CDR3nt: TGTGCCAGCAGCCTAGGGACAGGGGGGATCTACGAGCAGTACTTC; CDR3aa: CASSLGTGGIYEQYF; abundance: NA; d_gene: TRBD1; j_gene: TRBJ2-7; v_gene: TRBV5-4
CDR3nt: TGTGCCAGCAGCTTAGTCCTTGGGTCTAGCTCTGGGGCCAACGTCCTGACTTTC; CDR3aa: CASSLVLGSSSGANVLTF; abundance: NA; d_gene: NA; j_gene: TRBJ2-6; v_gene: TRBV7-6
CDR3nt: TGTGCCAGCAGGACCAGGCTGGCGGGCAACTACAATGAGCAGTTCTTC; CDR3aa: CASRTRLAGNYNEQFF; abundance: once; d_gene: NA; j_gene: TRBJ2-1; v_gene: TRBV28
CDR3nt: TGTGCCAGCAGTTTGAGCAGGGGTAACTATGGCTACACCTTC; CDR3aa: CASSLSRGNYGYTF; abundance: NA; d_gene: NA; j_gene: TRBJ1-2; v_gene: TRBV6-5
CDR3nt: TGTGCCAGTAGTAGATCCCGGGACAGGGGCACTGAAGCTTTCTTT; CDR3aa: CASSRSRDRGTEAFF; abundance: NA; d_gene: TRBD1; j_gene: TRBJ1-1; v_gene: TRBV19
CDR3nt: TGTGCCAGCAGTAATGCAGAGACCCAGTACTTC; CDR3aa: CASSNAETQYF; abundance: NA; d_gene: NA; j_gene: TRBJ2-5; v_gene: TRBV2
CDR3nt: TGTGCCAGTAAAAGCTTGCGGGAAGTTCCCTACGAGCAGTACTTC; CDR3aa: CASKSLREVPYEQYF; abundance: NA; d_gene: NA; j_gene: TRBJ2-7; v_gene: TRBV19
CDR3nt: TGTGCCAGCAGCAAAGAGGGGGGGACTAATGAAAAACTGTTTTTT; CDR3aa: CASSKEGGTNEKLFF; abundance: NA; d_gene: NA; j_gene: TRBJ1-4; v_gene: TRBV5-4
CDR3nt: TGTGCCAGCAGCTTCGGGACAGGGAACATTCAGTACTTC; CDR3aa: CASSFGTGNIQYF; abundance: NA; d_gene: TRBD1; j_gene: TRBJ2-4; v_gene: TRBV7-9
CDR3nt: TGCGCCAGCAGCCAACAAGCGGGAGGGCAAGAGACCCAGTACTTC; CDR3aa: CASSQQAGGQETQYF; abundance: NA; d_gene: TRBD2; j_gene: TRBJ2-5; v_gene: TRBV4-1
CDR3nt: TGCGCCAGCTCGCCAGTGGGGGAGACTGAAGCTTTCTTT; CDR3aa: CASSPVGETEAFF; abundance: NA; d_gene: NA; j_gene: TRBJ1-1; v_gene: TRBV4-3
CDR3nt: TGTGCCAGCAGAACGGACCTCGTGCCCATTTTCTCCTACGAGCAGTACTTC; CDR3aa: CASRTDLVPIFSYEQYF; abundance: NA; d_gene: NA; j_gene: TRBJ2-7; v_gene: TRBV28
CDR3nt: TGTGCCAGCAGCTTGGGGACCACCAACGCAGAGACCCAGTACTTC; CDR3aa: CASSLGTTNAETQYF; abundance: NA; d_gene: NA; j_gene: TRBJ2-5; v_gene: TRBV5-4
CDR3nt: TGTGCCAGCAGTTACGCAATAGCGGGGATGGGAGATACGCAGTATTTT; CDR3aa: CASSYAIAGMGDTQYF; abundance: NA; d_gene: TRBD2; j_gene: TRBJ2-3; v_gene: TRBV6-5
CDR3nt: TGTGCCAGCAGCTTGGCGGGACAGGGATCAACCGGGGAGCTGTTTTTT; CDR3aa: CASSLAGQGSTGELFF; abundance: once; d_gene: TRBD1; j_gene: TRBJ2-2; v_gene: TRBV5-4
CDR3nt: TGCGCCAGCAGCTTGTGGTGGGGGGCGAGCTCTGGAAACACCATATATTTT; CDR3aa: CASSLWWGASSGNTIYF; abundance: NA; d_gene: NA; j_gene: TRBJ1-3; v_gene: TRBV5-1
CDR3nt: TGTGCCAGCAGTATAGGCCCCTACGAGCAGTACTTC; CDR3aa: CASSIGPYEQYF; abundance: NA; d_gene: NA; j_gene: TRBJ2-7; v_gene: TRBV27
CDR3nt: TGTGCCAGCAGCCTTCAGGGGGACGTAACCTACGAGCAGTACTTC; CDR3aa: CASSLQGDVTYEQYF; abundance: NA; d_gene: TRBD1; j_gene: TRBJ2-7; v_gene: TRBV7-9
CDR3nt: TGTGCCAGCAGCTTGGAAGGTGGCGCAGATACGCAGTATTTT; CDR3aa: CASSLEGGADTQYF; abundance: NA; d_gene: NA; j_gene: TRBJ2-3; v_gene: TRBV5-4
CDR3nt: TGTGCCAGCAGCTCCGACGGCTACGAGCAGTACTTC; CDR3aa: CASSSDGYEQYF; abundance: few; d_gene: NA; j_gene: TRBJ2-7; v_gene: TRBV9
CDR3nt: TGTGCCAGCAGTCTGGTCGCTTCCGGGGAGCTGTTTTTT; CDR3aa: CASSLVASGELFF; abundance: NA; d_gene: NA; j_gene: TRBJ2-2; v_gene: TRBV6-4
CDR3nt: TGTGCCAGCAGCGACAGGGGTTTGGACACCGGGGAGCTGTTTTTT; CDR3aa: CASSDRGLDTGELFF; abundance: once; d_gene: TRBD1; j_gene: TRBJ2-2; v_gene: TRBV9
CDR3nt: TGTGCCAGCAGCTTATTTTCCCTAGCGGGCACCGGGGAGCTGTTTTTT; CDR3aa: CASSLFSLAGTGELFF; abundance: NA; d_gene: TRBD2; j_gene: TRBJ2-2; v_gene: TRBV7-2
CDR3nt: TGCGCCAGCAGCCCCGTGGTGGGGGCCTACGAGCAGTACTTC; CDR3aa: CASSPVVGAYEQYF; abundance: once; d_gene: NA; j_gene: TRBJ2-7; v_gene: TRBV10-1
CDR3nt: TGCGCCAGCAGATTGGGGACGGGTGGCCTGAACACTGAAGCTTTCTTT; CDR3aa: CASRLGTGGLNTEAFF; abundance: NA; d_gene: NA; j_gene: TRBJ1-1; v_gene: TRBV5-1
CDR3nt: TGCGCCAGCAGCTTGGGGGTGGGTCCTGAAGCTTTCTTT; CDR3aa: CASSLGVGPEAFF; abundance: once; d_gene: NA; j_gene: TRBJ1-1; v_gene: TRBV5-1
CDR3nt: TGTGCCAGCAGTGACTCACCCAGGGACAGTCAGCCCCAGCATTTT; CDR3aa: CASSDSPRDSQPQHF; abundance: NA; d_gene: TRBD1; j_gene: TRBJ1-5; v_gene: TRBV2
CDR3nt: TGTGCCAGCAGCTTCGGGACTAGCGGTTCCAATGAGCAGTTCTTC; CDR3aa: CASSFGTSGSNEQFF; abundance: NA; d_gene: TRBD2; j_gene: TRBJ2-1; v_gene: TRBV7-8
CDR3nt: TGTGCCAGCAGAAAAGGAGGGTTCGTGGGGCTCTCTGGGGCCAACGTCCTGACTTTC; CDR3aa: CASRKGGFVGLSGANVLTF; abundance: NA; d_gene: NA; j_gene: TRBJ2-6; v_gene: TRBV5-4
CDR3nt: TGCAGCGCCCGGACAGGGGGGGAGACCCAGTACTTC; CDR3aa: CSARTGGETQYF; abundance: NA; d_gene: TRBD1; j_gene: TRBJ2-5; v_gene: TRBV29-1
CDR3nt: TGTGCCAGTAGTATGTGGACTGGCGAGCAGTACTTC; CDR3aa: CASSMWTGEQYF; abundance: NA; d_gene: NA; j_gene: TRBJ2-7; v_gene: TRBV19
CDR3nt: TGTGCCAGCAGCCGGAACAGGGCGAACACTGAAGCTTTCTTT; CDR3aa: CASSRNRANTEAFF; abundance: NA; d_gene: NA; j_gene: TRBJ1-1; v_gene: TRBV28
CDR3nt: TGTGCCAGCAGTTTGGAAGTGCAGCCCCAGCATTTT; CDR3aa: CASSLEVQPQHF; abundance: NA; d_gene: NA; j_gene: TRBJ1-5; v_gene: TRBV28
CDR3nt: TGTGCCAGCAGTTCCGGGGGGCGTTCCGAGCAGTACTTC; CDR3aa: CASSSGGRSEQYF; abundance: NA; d_gene: NA; j_gene: TRBJ2-7; v_gene: TRBV28
CDR3nt: TGTGCCACCAGCACAGACAGGTACAGCTCCTACGAGCAGTACTTC; CDR3aa: CATSTDRYSSYEQYF; abundance: NA; d_gene: NA; j_gene: TRBJ2-7; v_gene: TRBV15
CDR3nt: TGTGCCTGGACCCCCGGGGTTACCCTTTGGGAGCAGTACTTC; CDR3aa: CAWTPGVTLWEQYF; abundance: once; d_gene: NA; j_gene: TRBJ2-7; v_gene: TRBV30
CDR3nt: TGTGCCAGCAGCCCTGTGGCCCTTACAGGGTCGGACCAGCCCCAGCATTTT; CDR3aa: CASSPVALTGSDQPQHF; abundance: few; d_gene: NA; j_gene: TRBJ1-5; v_gene: TRBV7-8
CDR3nt: TGTGCCAGCTCACCAACATCCGCCACAGATACGCAGTATTTT; CDR3aa: CASSPTSATDTQYF; abundance: NA; d_gene: NA; j_gene: TRBJ2-3; v_gene: TRBV18
CDR3nt: TGCGCCAGCAGCTTGGAGTTCGGGAGCTCCTATAATTCACCCCTCCACTTT; CDR3aa: CASSLEFGSSYNSPLHF; abundance: NA; d_gene: NA; j_gene: TRBJ1-6; v_gene: TRBV5-1
CDR3nt: TGTGCCAGCAGCTTTGGGGCCAAAAACATTCAGTACTTC; CDR3aa: CASSFGAKNIQYF; abundance: NA; d_gene: NA; j_gene: TRBJ2-4; v_gene: TRBV11-3
CDR3nt: TGCGCCAGCAGCCTCGCACCCAGAACCTATGGCTACACCTTC; CDR3aa: CASSLAPRTYGYTF; abundance: NA; d_gene: NA; j_gene: TRBJ1-2; v_gene: TRBV4-3
CDR3nt: TGTGCCAGCAGCGTAGATGAAGGGCGGGAGACCCAGTACTTC; CDR3aa: CASSVDEGRETQYF; abundance: NA; d_gene: NA; j_gene: TRBJ2-5; v_gene: TRBV9
CDR3nt: TGCGCCAGCAGCACGGCGACTAGCGGAAAGACAGATACGCAGTATTTT; CDR3aa: CASSTATSGKTDTQYF; abundance: NA; d_gene: TRBD2; j_gene: TRBJ2-3; v_gene: TRBV5-1
CDR3nt: TGTGCCAGCAGTGGAACAGGCAACCGGCAGCCCCAGCATTTT; CDR3aa: CASSGTGNRQPQHF; abundance: NA; d_gene: NA; j_gene: TRBJ1-5; v_gene: TRBV2
CDR3nt: TGTGCCATCACCCGACAGGGAACCTACGAGCAGTACTTC; CDR3aa: CAITRQGTYEQYF; abundance: NA; d_gene: TRBD1; j_gene: TRBJ2-7; v_gene: TRBV10-3
CDR3nt: TGTGCCAGTGACGCGGGAGCTACGTCCTACAATGAGCAGTTCTTC; CDR3aa: CASDAGATSYNEQFF; abundance: NA; d_gene: TRBD2; j_gene: TRBJ2-1; v_gene: TRBV19
CDR3nt: TGTGCCAGCAGCGTACTTACTGGCACAGCGGGTGAAAAACTGTTTTTT; CDR3aa: CASSVLTGTAGEKLFF; abundance: NA; d_gene: NA; j_gene: TRBJ1-4; v_gene: TRBV9
CDR3nt: TGCAGTGCTAATTACAGGGATTTGCAGTTCTTC; CDR3aa: CSANYRDLQFF; abundance: NA; d_gene: NA; j_gene: TRBJ2-1; v_gene: TRBV20-1